These T cell receptor beta chains were read from a single sample in a study of blood T cell repertoires in COVID-19. Here immunoSEQ multiplex PCR was the method, and the copy in TCRdb shows in-frame clones only, minus some. The sample lists about 240,000 clones, about 90% occurring once. The sequencing input was PBMCs or T cells enriched from blood (not recorded which). These TCRs come from a woman between 35 and 50 years old with acute COVID-19. CDR3s include the opening cysteine and the closing phenylalanine or tryptophan.

j_call: TRBJ1-6; v_call: TRBV2; cdr3_aa: CASRPGQGSNSPLHF
j_call: TRBJ2-3; v_call: TRBV5-6; cdr3_aa: CASSLALSTDTQYF
j_call: TRBJ2-1; v_call: TRBV5-4; cdr3_aa: CASSPGYNEQFF
j_call: TRBJ1-2; v_call: TRBV5-6; cdr3_aa: CASSLTQGVGYGYTF
j_call: TRBJ2-5; v_call: TRBV11-3; cdr3_aa: CASSPTTAQETQYF
j_call: TRBJ2-7; v_call: TRBV7-9; cdr3_aa: CASSPTGGSSSYEQYF
j_call: TRBJ2-3; v_call: TRBV5-1; cdr3_aa: CASSLAADRGPGDTQYF
j_call: TRBJ2-7; v_call: TRBV23-1; cdr3_aa: CASSQRMYGTGMDYEQYF
j_call: TRBJ2-7; v_call: TRBV6-5; cdr3_aa: CASSYSMGRELPYF
j_call: TRBJ2-2; v_call: TRBV10-3; cdr3_aa: CAISDSGELFF
j_call: TRBJ2-3; v_call: TRBV19; cdr3_aa: CASSIRAGAPDTQYF
j_call: TRBJ1-1; v_call: TRBV25-1; cdr3_aa: CASSGTQGENTEAFF
j_call: TRBJ2-5; v_call: TRBV27; cdr3_aa: CASSLGESTETQYF
j_call: TRBJ2-2; v_call: TRBV7-9; cdr3_aa: CAKESENTGELFF
j_call: TRBJ1-1; v_call: TRBV6-5; cdr3_aa: CASSYVGGAAFF
j_call: TRBJ2-3; v_call: TRBV10-1; cdr3_aa: CASSDRDRGQPGTDTQYF
j_call: TRBJ1-1; v_call: TRBV19; cdr3_aa: CASSVQGATSEAFF
j_call: TRBJ1-3; v_call: TRBV7-9; cdr3_aa: CASSQGQSSGNTIYF
j_call: TRBJ2-3; v_call: TRBV7-8; cdr3_aa: CASSLVSGRDTDTQYF
j_call: TRBJ2-7; v_call: TRBV9; cdr3_aa: CASSVGGTQDYEQYF
j_call: TRBJ2-1; v_call: TRBV6-5; cdr3_aa: CASSVRGNEQFF
j_call: TRBJ1-5; v_call: TRBV7-9; cdr3_aa: CASSSGYSNQPQHF
j_call: TRBJ2-1; v_call: TRBV2; cdr3_aa: CASRLAGGYNEQFF